What follows are 8 T cell receptor beta chains derived from one specimen sequenced in a study of beta chain features in type 1 diabetes. The study reverse transcribed the entire isolated RNA, so it sequenced expressed TCRB transcripts. The assay was immunoSEQ multiplex PCR, and TCRdb's table has in-frame clones only and misses some. The sample yields about 140,000 clones, less than 10% seen once. The sample was central memory CD4+ T cells from blood. Source of these receptors: a woman aged 40 to 50 in good health.

The chain recombines TRBV6-1 with TRBJ2-1, with 10 bases lining up with TRBD2. There are 15 residues in the CDR3. The germline gives CDR1 MNHNS, CDR2 SASEGT. The junction had 4 bases not matched to a gene; V was cut back by 5 bases and J by 3 bases. CDR3 coding DNA: TGTGCCAGCAGTCTAGCGGGAGACTACTACAATGAGCAGTTCTTC. It encodes CASSLAGDYYNEQFF.

The V and J genes are TRBV5-1 and TRBJ1-2; TRBD1 matches 9 bases. With 5 bases clipped from V and 4 bases from J, the junction kept 6 bases outside the gene matches. CDR3 length: 14 amino acids. Looked up from germline, CDR1 is SGHRS and CDR2 is YFSETQ. CDR3 region: CASSTGDRAYGYTF. For the CDR3, the DNA is TGCGCCAGCAGTACCGGGGACAGGGCCTATGGCTACACCTTC.

The J gene is TRBJ1-2, the V gene TRBV5-1; D gene unclear. This CDR3 region has 14 residues. Looked up from germline, CDR1 is SGHRS and CDR2 is YFSETQ. V was shortened by 1 base and J by 2 bases, with 9 bases between the two germline ends. The CDR3 nucleotides are TGCGCCAGCAGCTTGACGTTGGAGAACTATGGCTACACCTTC. Protein sequence: CASSLTLENYGYTF.

This clone was counted many times. The rearrangement uses TRBV7-2 and TRBJ2-5, with D tentatively TRBD1 (5 bases). Germline V lookup: CDR1 SGHTA, CDR2 FQGNSA. The V end lost 8 bases, the J end lost 3 bases, and 7 bases lay between the germline ends. The CDR3 runs to 11 residues. The CDR3 loop reads CASGAEETQYF. DNA for the CDR3: TGTGCCAGCGGGGCCGAAGAGACCCAGTACTTC. Supplemented by reference TRBV7-2 and TRBJ2-5, the full variable domain reads GAGVSQSPSNKVTEKGKDVELRCDPISGHTALYWYRQSLGQGLEFLIYFQGNSAPDKSGLPSDRFSAERTGGSVSTLTIQRTQQEDSAVYLCASGAEETQYFGPGTRLLVL.

This clone was counted a few times. The chain joins TRBV27 to TRBJ1-2, with 10 bases matching TRBD1. Germline CDR1 is MNHEY and CDR2 is SMNVEV (reference sequence). The CDR3 covers 14 residues. V shed 6 bases and J 6 bases; nucleotides not matched to a gene: 7. In DNA, the CDR3 is TGTGCCAGCAGCTCTCTCGGGACAGGGGATGGCTACACCTTC. It specifies CASSSLGTGDGYTF.

The gene calls are TRBV14 and TRBJ2-3; 8 nucleotides line up with TRBD1. The CDR3 spans 16 residues. V lost 0 bases, J lost 1 base, and 3 bases stayed unmatched. Per germline, CDR1 SGHDN and CDR2 FVKESK. The CDR3: CASSQESGGGTDTQYF. DNA for the CDR3: TGTGCCAGCAGCCAAGAGTCAGGGGGCGGCACAGATACGCAGTATTTT. Using reference TRBV14 and TRBJ2-3 for the parts outside the CDR3, the full variable domain is EAGVTQFPSHSVIEKGQTVTLRCDPISGHDNLYWYRRVMGKEIKFLLHFVKESKQDESGMPNNRFLAERTGGTYSTLKVQPAELEDSGVYFCASSQESGGGTDTQYFGPGTRLTVL.

This clone was counted only a few times. The V call is TRBV6-5, the J call TRBJ2-7; 11 positions match TRBD1. The CDR3 consists of 14 residues. In germline, CDR1 is MNHEY, CDR2 SVGAGI. V shed 5 bases and J 2 bases; nucleotides not matched to a gene: 2. Here the CDR3 reads CASSRTGGAYEQYF. In DNA form, the CDR3 reads TGTGCCAGCAGTAGGACAGGGGGCGCCTACGAGCAGTACTTC.

The CDR3 protein is CASSSGQGATEAFF. The CDR3 bases are TGTGCCAGCAGTTCCGGACAGGGTGCAACTGAAGCTTTCTTT. The chain employs TRBV27 and TRBJ1-1; 8 bases are a match to TRBD1. Germline CDR1 reads MNHEY; CDR2 reads SMNVEV (reference sequence). There are 14 residues in the CDR3. V shed 4 bases and J 5 bases; nucleotides not matched to a gene: 6.